The 18 T cell receptor beta chains given below trace back to one sample, sequenced in a study of beta chain features in type 1 diabetes (dated by TCRdb to the late 2010s). Library generation was performed with the immunoSEQ multiplex PCR assay. The entire isolated RNA was reverse transcribed using the High Capacity cDNA Reverse Transcription Kit, and thus expressed TCRB transcripts were sequenced. The source is immuneACCESS, and TCRdb retained only in-frame sequences with V and J called. Part of the clones is not carried over; for the studies checked, unresolved V genes explain less than half of this, and the remainder is unexplained. This sample lists about 150,000 clones; approximately 8.1% were detected once. Clones ranked in the top ten supply 0.65% of the sample. The sequenced sample consisted of central memory CD4+ T cells from blood. These receptors came from a man aged 18 to 30 in good health.

In its sample, this clone was seen a few times. The chain employs TRBV6-5 and TRBJ2-1, with 11 positions matching TRBD2. Germline CDR1 MNHEY, CDR2 SVGAGI. V dropped 2 bases and J dropped 7; count of bases not matched to a gene: 7. This CDR3 comprises 16 residues. The CDR3 nucleotides are TGTGCCAGCAGTTACGGTACTAGCGGGAGTAGGAATGAGCAGTTCTTC. Translating it yields CASSYGTSGSRNEQFF.

The chain has TRBV5-1 and TRBJ2-7, with a possible D match to TRBD1 (5 bases). V dropped 5 bases and J dropped 3 bases, with 9 bases sitting between them. CDR3 size: 12 residues. Germline values: CDR1 SGHRS, CDR2 YFSETQ. CDR3 residues: CASSSQGYEQYF. The CDR3 nucleotides read TGCGCCAGCAGTTCCCAGGGCTACGAGCAGTACTTC.

The chain couples TRBV11-2 to TRBJ2-3; D not certain. The CDR3 spans 14 residues. Trimming cost V 1 base and J 0 bases, with 5 bases left between them. Germline lookup yields CDR1 SGHAT and CDR2 FQNNGV. The CDR3 region is CASSLVQSTDTQYF. The DNA for the CDR3 is TGTGCCAGCAGCTTAGTGCAGAGCACAGATACGCAGTATTTT.

V gene TRBV28 combines with J gene TRBJ1-5; D may be TRBD1 (5 bases). Trimming left V 4 bases short and J 0 bases short, with 7 bases between. Germline values: CDR1 MDHEN, CDR2 SYDVKM. The CDR3 totals 14 residues. DNA of the CDR3: TGTGCCAGCAGTTCGGGGGATAGCAATCAGCCCCAGCATTTT. Encoded protein: CASSSGDSNQPQHF.

This clone was counted between two and nine times. The chain recombines TRBV27 with TRBJ1-2, with TRBD1 identical over 10 bases. This CDR3 region has 15 residues. CDR1 and CDR2 from the germline V gene are MNHEY and SMNVEV (reference sequence). With V trimmed by 3 bases and J by 7 bases, 8 bases remained unmatched. CDR3 nucleotides: TGTGCCAGCAGTTTCGGGACAGGGGTGGAGGGTGGCTACACCTTC. This encodes CASSFGTGVEGGYTF.

A few counts support this clone. CDR3 sequence: CSTGQGPSYEQYF. For the CDR3, the DNA is TGCAGCACCGGACAGGGGCCGTCCTACGAGCAGTACTTC. The chain links TRBV29-1 to TRBJ2-7; 9 nucleotides match TRBD1. CDR1 and CDR2 (germline): SQVTM, ANQGSEA. V was pared by 8 bases and J by 1 base, with 6 bases of the junction left unmatched. This CDR3 is built from 13 residues.

The table lists this clone with a few counts. The chain couples TRBV7-6 to TRBJ2-3; 11 bases map to TRBD2. There are 20 residues in the CDR3. J gave up 2 bases and V 1 base, and 14 bases lay outside the gene matches. CDR1 SGHVS and CDR2 FNYEAQ come from the germline V gene. The CDR3 is CASSLVVDWGTSGYTDTQYF. The CDR3 nucleotides read TGTGCCAGCAGCTTAGTAGTTGATTGGGGGACTAGCGGTTACACAGATACGCAGTATTTT.

Ten or more counts support this clone. The V gene is TRBV9, the J gene TRBJ1-2; D unclear. The V gene's germline CDR1 is SGDLS and CDR2 YYNGEE. The CDR3 is made up of 13 amino acids. V gave up 6 bases and J gave up 1 base, with 10 bases separating them. CDR3 DNA sequence: TGTGCCAGCACAGGCGGACTTAACTATGGCTACACCTTC. This sequence encodes CASTGGLNYGYTF.

This clone was found many times. The rearrangement links TRBV4-1 to TRBJ1-5; possible D gene TRBD1, 5 bases. V lost 2 bases to trimming and J lost 5 bases, with 10 bases between them. Looked up from germline, CDR1 is MGHRA and CDR2 is YSYEKL. This CDR3 region has 14 residues. DNA of the CDR3: TGCGCCAGCAGCCAACCCTGGGGGGATCAGCCCCAGCATTTT. This translates into CASSQPWGDQPQHF.

This clone was seen more than once but under ten times. The chain is built from TRBV11-2 and TRBJ2-1; D unclear. CDR1 and CDR2 (germline): SGHAT, FQNNGV. The CDR3 covers 13 residues. V was pared by 5 bases and J by 15 bases, with 20 bases between. The CDR3 nucleotides are TGTGCCAGCAGCCCTTCCTTCGGAGAGGAACGGTTCTTC. It codes for CASSPSFGEERFF.

This clone was seen only a few times. The chain uses TRBV27 and TRBJ2-7, with D perhaps TRBD1 (5 bases). The CDR3 is made up of 15 amino acids. Trimming pared 3 bases from V and 3 bases from J, leaving 15 bases between. CDR1 is MNHEY and CDR2 is SMNVEV in the germline V gene (reference sequence). CDR3 sequence (DNA): TGTGCCAGCAGTTTTAGGTTAGGGGTCGGCTACGAGCAGTACTTC. Amino acids: CASSFRLGVGYEQYF.

This rearrangement joins TRBV7-3 to TRBJ2-1; TRBD1 matches at 11 bases. Per germline, CDR1 SGHTA and CDR2 FQGTGA. Trimming at V came to 2 bases and at J to 9 bases, leaving 9 bases not matched to a gene. The CDR3 runs 16 residues. For the CDR3, the DNA is TGTGCCAGCAGCTTAGAGGGACAGGGGGGGAGGAGTGAGCAGTTCTTC. It specifies CASSLEGQGGRSEQFF.

This sequence joins TRBV7-8 and TRBJ1-6; D remains ambiguous. This CDR3 contains 13 residues. Trimming took off 1 base at V and 9 bases at J, with 7 bases between the two ends. The germline gives CDR1 SGHVS, CDR2 FQNEAQ. This chain's CDR3 is CASSLDLSSPLHF. The CDR3 coding sequence is TGTGCCAGCAGCTTAGATCTGTCTTCACCCCTCCACTTT.

This clone showed up just a few times. The J gene is TRBJ1-2, the V gene TRBV2; 7 positions agree with TRBD1. With 5 bases clipped from V and 6 bases from J, the junction kept 9 bases outside the gene matches. Germline CDR1 reads SNHLY; CDR2 reads FYNNEI. CDR3 size: 14 residues. The CDR3 DNA follows: TGTGCCAGCAGTCCAACGGGACAGCCCAATGGCTACACCTTC. It is translated as CASSPTGQPNGYTF.

J is TRBJ1-1 and V is TRBV5-1; no reliable D call. The germline V gene has CDR1 SGHRS and CDR2 YFSETQ. V was clipped by 0 bases and J by 2 bases, with 8 bases between them. The CDR3 has 14 residues. As DNA, the CDR3 is TGCGCCAGCAGCTTGGGACATGTAAACACTGAAGCTTTCTTT. This gives the protein CASSLGHVNTEAFF.

This clone was detected a few times. The chain employs TRBV19 and TRBJ1-2; D is uncertain. The CDR3 is made up of 15 amino acids. Germline V gives CDR1 LNHDA, CDR2 SQIVND (reference sequence). V was shortened by 5 bases and J by 0 bases, with 13 bases between the two germline ends. The chain's CDR3 is CASSPQVRTNYGYTF. The CDR3 nucleotides are TGTGCCAGTAGTCCTCAAGTCAGAACTAACTATGGCTACACCTTC.

This clone was detected only a few times. The chain uses TRBV19 and TRBJ2-1; D gene ambiguous. Trimming took 7 bases from V and 0 from J, leaving 13 bases between them. Germline V gene data show CDR1 as LNHDA and CDR2 as SQIVND (reference sequence). CDR3 size: 15 residues. The CDR3: CASTPFRSSYNEQFF. The CDR3 coding sequence is TGTGCCAGTACACCGTTCCGCAGCTCCTACAATGAGCAGTTCTTC.

This clone was seen only a few times. The chain uses TRBV29-1 and TRBJ1-4; tentative D call: TRBD1 (5 bases). The CDR3 loop spans 14 amino acids. Germline V lookup: CDR1 SQVTM, CDR2 ANQGSEA. V was cut by 4 bases and J by 5 bases, with 14 bases left in between. As DNA, the CDR3 is TGCAGCGTTGTTCTAGCGGGGGGAAATGAAAAACTGTTTTTT. Amino acid sequence: CSVVLAGGNEKLFF. The entire variable domain, with the rest obtained from reference TRBV29-1 and TRBJ1-4, is as follows: SAVISQKPSRDICQRGTSLTIQCQVDSQVTMMFWYRQQPGQSLTLIATANQGSEATYESGFVIDKFPISRPNLTFSTLTVSNMSPEDSSIYLCSVVLAGGNEKLFFGSGTQLSVL.